This passage covers 26 T cell receptor beta chains from one sample sequenced in a study of blood T cell repertoires in COVID-19. Clones were read by immunoSEQ multiplex PCR, and TCRdb kept only the in-frame ones, dropping some. The sample records over 70,000 clones, 75% to 85% being singletons. The sample consisted of peripheral blood. The receptors originated from a woman in her seventies with acute or convalescent COVID-19.

The rearrangement links TRBV20-1 to TRBJ1-2; D is unresolved. V was pared by 5 bases and J by 9 bases, with 10 bases between. Germline assignment: CDR1 DFQATT and CDR2 SNEGSKA (reference sequence). This CDR3 has 10 residues. The CDR3 reads CSASQVRYTF. CDR3 bases: TGCAGTGCTTCCCAGGTTCGCTACACCTTC.

J is TRBJ2-7 and V is TRBV6-5, with 10 bases lining up with TRBD2. J was trimmed by 3 bases and V by 6 bases; bases with no gene match: 8. This CDR3 is built from 15 residues. The V gene's germline CDR1 is MNHEY and CDR2 SVGAGI. This CDR3 reads CASRGLAGGYYEQYF. The CDR3 nucleotides read TGTGCCAGCAGGGGGTTAGCGGGAGGTTACTACGAGCAGTACTTC.

The table lists this clone with a few counts. The rearrangement uses TRBV4-2 and TRBJ2-1; 10 nucleotides align to TRBD2. The ends lost 5 bases at V and 4 bases at J; junction bases unmatched: 5. The CDR3 sequence is 15 residues long. The germline V gene encodes CDR1 LGHNA and CDR2 YNFKEQ. The CDR3 DNA reads as TGTGCCAGCAGCTTCGCTAGCGGGAGTTACAATGAGCAGTTCTTC. Amino acid sequence: CASSFASGSYNEQFF.

This rearrangement joins TRBV7-3 to TRBJ1-6; D ambiguous. The length of the CDR3 is 14 residues. V was cut by 5 bases and J by 5 bases, with 10 bases left in between. Germline V gene sequence: CDR1 SGHTA, CDR2 FQGTGA. The CDR3 DNA is TGTGCCAGCAGCGCAACGGGGAATAATTCACCCCTCCACTTT. It encodes CASSATGNNSPLHF. Based on the CDR3 plus reference TRBV7-3 and TRBJ1-6, the full variable domain is GAGVSQTPSNKVTEKGKYVELRCDPISGHTALYWYRQSLGQGPEFLIYFQGTGAADDSGLPNDRFFAVRPEGSVSTLKIQRTERGDSAVYLCASSATGNNSPLHFGNGTRLTVT.

The V gene is TRBV7-2, the J gene TRBJ1-3; unclear D gene. From germline, CDR1 is SGHTA and CDR2 FQGNSA. V was shortened by 5 bases and J by 0 bases, with 14 bases between the two germline ends. CDR3 length: 16 amino acids. The CDR3 region has the DNA TGTGCCAGCAGCCCCCGAGGAACCCACTCTGGAAACACCATATATTTT. Amino acids: CASSPRGTHSGNTIYF.

The V gene is TRBV28, the J gene TRBJ1-4; D perhaps matches TRBD1 (6 bases). Germline CDR1 and CDR2: MDHEN and SYDVKM. V dropped 1 base and J dropped 7 bases, with 13 bases sitting between them. The CDR3 spans 15 residues. CDR3 bases: TGTGCCAGCAGTTTATTGAACAGGGTGCGTGAAAAACTGTTTTTT. Protein sequence: CASSLLNRVREKLFF.

The CDR3 nucleotides read TGCGCCAGCAGCTGGGGACAGGGGTCGTCCTACGAGCAGTACTTC. This codes for CASSWGQGSSYEQYF. The V call is TRBV5-1, the J call TRBJ2-7, with TRBD1 matching over 10 bases. V shed 3 bases, J shed 1 base, and the junction held 4 bases outside the gene matches. Germline-derived CDR1 and CDR2 are SGHRS and YFSETQ. The CDR3 is 15 residues long.

The chain links TRBV6-5 to TRBJ1-2; 8 bases agree with TRBD1. Trimming removed 6 bases from V and 0 bases from J; junction bases left unmatched: 3. CDR3 size: 14 residues. Germline loops: CDR1 MNHEY, CDR2 SVGAGI. CDR3 nucleotides: TGTGCCAGCAGCGGACAGGGTCCTAACTATGGCTACACCTTC. This encodes CASSGQGPNYGYTF.

V is TRBV30 and J is TRBJ2-7; possible D gene TRBD2, 6 bases. The CDR3 has 13 residues. Germline CDR1 is GTSNPN and CDR2 is SVGIG (reference sequence). V shed 1 base and J shed 3 bases, with 10 bases lying between them. CDR3 DNA: TGTGCCTGGAGTGAAGGGGACTTCTACGAGCAGTACTTC. It codes for CAWSEGDFYEQYF.

The V call is TRBV27, the J call TRBJ2-2; 12 positions agree with TRBD2. Germline loops: CDR1 MNHEY, CDR2 SMNVEV (reference sequence). Trimming cost V 8 bases and J 7 bases; bases outside gene matches: 17. CDR3 length equals 18 residues. CDR3 sequence reads: CASGNRRGTSGLGGELFF. DNA for the CDR3: TGTGCCAGCGGGAACCGACGAGGGACTAGCGGGTTGGGCGGGGAGCTGTTTTTT.

This chain joins TRBV2 and TRBJ1-4, with 9 nucleotides matching TRBD1. CDR1 and CDR2 (germline): SNHLY, FYNNEI. The CDR3 sequence is 14 residues long. Trimming took 4 bases from V and 3 from J; bases not matched to a gene: 0. As DNA, the CDR3 is TGTGCCAGCAGTGGGACAGGGGCTAATGAAAAACTGTTTTTT. It specifies CASSGTGANEKLFF.

The chain uses TRBV28 and TRBJ2-2; 10 bases match TRBD2. The CDR3 sequence is 15 residues long. The ends lost 6 bases at V and 4 bases at J; junction bases unmatched: 5. In germline, CDR1 is MDHEN, CDR2 SYDVKM. The CDR3 DNA sequence: TGTGCCAGCAGGCCCAGCGGGAGGGCCACCGGGGAGCTGTTTTTT. Amino acid sequence: CASRPSGRATGELFF.

This clone has only a few counts. The chain links TRBV5-4 to TRBJ1-2; D is perhaps TRBD1 (6 bases). Trimming pared 1 base from V and 3 bases from J, leaving 10 bases between. Germline values: CDR1 SGHNT, CDR2 YYREEE (reference sequence). The CDR3 has 14 residues. The CDR3 DNA reads as TGTGCCAGCAGCTTGAGGGCAGGGGACTATGGCTACACCTTC. Translation: CASSLRAGDYGYTF.

This clone came up a few times. The V and J genes are TRBV5-1 and TRBJ2-7; a weak D match, TRBD1 (6 bases). Trimming cost V 2 bases and J 8 bases, with 20 bases left between them. This CDR3 region has 15 residues. CDR1 is SGHRS and CDR2 is YFSETQ in the germline V gene. The CDR3: CASSLGSGSGDKQYF. The CDR3 DNA follows: TGCGCCAGCAGCTTAGGTAGTGGCTCAGGGGATAAGCAGTACTTC.

The chain employs TRBV10-1 and TRBJ2-7; a possible D gene is TRBD2 (5 bases). The V gene lost 7 bases and the J gene lost 0 bases, with 22 bases spanning the gap. CDR1 is WNHNN, CDR2 SYGVQD, per germline (reference sequence). The CDR3 is 17 residues long. The chain's CDR3 is CASIETDGNWSSYEQYF. The CDR3 nucleotides read TGCGCCAGCATCGAGACTGACGGGAACTGGAGCTCCTACGAGCAGTACTTC.

The V gene is TRBV2, the J gene TRBJ1-2; D is perhaps TRBD1 (5 bases). Per the germline V gene, CDR1 is SNHLY and CDR2 is FYNNEI. The CDR3 is 14 amino acids. V dropped 1 base and J dropped 3 bases, with 9 bases sitting between them. CDR3 protein: CASSEGGVDYGYTF. In DNA form, the CDR3 reads TGTGCCAGCAGTGAAGGGGGCGTGGACTATGGCTACACCTTC. Full variable domain (rest looked up from reference TRBV2 and TRBJ1-2): EPEVTQTPSHQVTQMGQEVILRCVPISNHLYFYWYRQILGQKVEFLVSFYNNEISEKSEIFDDQFSVERPDGSNFTLKIRSTKLEDSAMYFCASSEGGVDYGYTFGSGTRLTVV.

The J gene is TRBJ2-2, the V gene TRBV9, with 7 bases matching TRBD2. The junction had 11 bases not matched to a gene; V was cut back by 4 bases and J by 2 bases. This CDR3 comprises 17 residues. CDR1 is SGDLS and CDR2 is YYNGEE in the germline V gene. The CDR3 sequence: CASSTKKGGLNTGELFF. CDR3 nucleotides: TGTGCCAGCAGCACTAAGAAGGGAGGGTTAAACACCGGGGAGCTGTTTTTT.

The chain carries TRBV18 and TRBJ2-7; a possible D gene is TRBD1 (6 bases). Trimming removed 5 bases at V and 0 bases at J, with 14 bases between. In germline, CDR1 is KGHSH, CDR2 LQKENI. CDR3 size: 15 residues. The CDR3: CASSRTTGPSYEQYF. CDR3 bases: TGTGCCAGCTCAAGGACGACAGGTCCCTCCTACGAGCAGTACTTC.

CDR3 sequence reads: CASSEGTGGNSPLHF. As DNA, the CDR3 is TGTGCCAGCAGTGAAGGCACAGGGGGCAATTCACCCCTCCACTTT. V is TRBV6-1 and J is TRBJ1-6; 9 nucleotides line up with TRBD1. The CDR3 covers 15 residues. Trimming cost V 1 base and J 7 bases; bases outside gene matches: 2. Germline lookup yields CDR1 MNHNS and CDR2 SASEGT.

The chain uses TRBV19 and TRBJ2-1, with D possibly TRBD1 on 6 matching bases. There are 15 residues in the CDR3. Germline-derived CDR1 and CDR2 are LNHDA and SQIVND (reference sequence). V was cut by 1 base and J by 4 bases, with 11 bases left in between. The CDR3 DNA is TGTGCCAGTAGTATAGTTCGCGGACAGTACAATGAGCAGTTCTTC. Translated: CASSIVRGQYNEQFF. The full variable domain, completed using reference TRBV19 and TRBJ2-1, is DGGITQSPKYLFRKEGQNVTLSCEQNLNHDAMYWYRQDPGQGLRLIYYSQIVNDFQKGDIAEGYSVSREKKESFPLTVTSAQKNPTAFYLCASSIVRGQYNEQFFGPGTRLTVL.

This chain joins TRBV7-2 and TRBJ2-5; D remains unclear. CDR3 length equals 12 residues. V lost 2 bases to trimming and J lost 5 bases, with 6 bases between them. The V gene's germline CDR1 is SGHTA and CDR2 FQGNSA. CDR3 nucleotides: TGTGCCAGCAGCTTAACGGAGGAGACCCAGTACTTC. Protein product: CASSLTEETQYF.

This clone was counted only a few times. This chain connects TRBV13 to TRBJ1-6; D is unresolved. Germline assignment: CDR1 PRHDT and CDR2 FYEKMQ (reference sequence). V shed 4 bases and J shed 0 bases, with 10 bases lying between them. The CDR3 is made up of 16 amino acids. CDR3 sequence (DNA): TGTGCCAGCAGCTCCTCGGGTAGCTCCTATAATTCACCCCTCCACTTT. Protein product: CASSSSGSSYNSPLHF.

This clone was picked up one time. This rearrangement joins TRBV28 to TRBJ1-5; maybe TRBD1 (6 bases). The V end lost 6 bases, the J end lost 4 bases, and 10 bases lay between the germline ends. Germline V CDR1 and CDR2: MDHEN, SYDVKM. CDR3 length: 13 amino acids. The CDR3 DNA reads as TGTGCCAGCAGGAGACAGGAGAATCAGCCCCAGCATTTT. Its translation: CASRRQENQPQHF.

The rearrangement links TRBV9 to TRBJ1-2, with D maybe TRBD1 (5 bases). There are 15 residues in the CDR3. V dropped 1 base and J dropped 6 bases, with 16 bases sitting between them. CDR1 SGDLS and CDR2 YYNGEE come from the germline V gene. CDR3 in DNA: TGTGCCAGCAGCGTATCAGCAGGGTTGATGGATGGCTACACCTTC. It codes for CASSVSAGLMDGYTF.

The V and J genes are TRBV5-1 and TRBJ2-5; 15 bases are a match to TRBD2. The ends lost 0 bases at V and 1 base at J; junction bases unmatched: 16. This CDR3 is 22 amino acids long. Per germline, CDR1 SGHRS and CDR2 YFSETQ. CDR3 nucleotides: TGCGCCAGCAGCTTGGGCCGGTGGGGACTAGCGGGAGGCCAATCTTCCCAAGAGACCCAGTACTTC. Translated, it gives CASSLGRWGLAGGQSSQETQYF.

J is TRBJ1-1 and V is TRBV21-1; the DNA was not used to check the table's D call, TRBD1. TRBV21-1 is a recognized pseudogene. The CDR3 covers 15 residues. CDR3 residues: CASSRGDRGSAEAFF. For the CDR3, the DNA is TGTGCCAGCAGCAGGGGGGACAGGGGATCTGCTGAAGCTTTCTTT.